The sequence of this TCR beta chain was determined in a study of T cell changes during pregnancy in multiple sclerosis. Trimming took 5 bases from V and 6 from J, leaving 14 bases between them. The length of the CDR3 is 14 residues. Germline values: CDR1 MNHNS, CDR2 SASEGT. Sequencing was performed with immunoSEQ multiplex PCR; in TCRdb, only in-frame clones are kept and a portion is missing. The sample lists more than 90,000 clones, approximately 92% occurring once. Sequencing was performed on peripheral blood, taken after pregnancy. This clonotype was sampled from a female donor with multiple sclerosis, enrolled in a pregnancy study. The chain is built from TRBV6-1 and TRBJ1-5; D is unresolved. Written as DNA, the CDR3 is TGTGCCAGCAGTTCCCAGGCCCCGGCTCAGCCCCAGCATTTT. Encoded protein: CASSSQAPAQPQHF.